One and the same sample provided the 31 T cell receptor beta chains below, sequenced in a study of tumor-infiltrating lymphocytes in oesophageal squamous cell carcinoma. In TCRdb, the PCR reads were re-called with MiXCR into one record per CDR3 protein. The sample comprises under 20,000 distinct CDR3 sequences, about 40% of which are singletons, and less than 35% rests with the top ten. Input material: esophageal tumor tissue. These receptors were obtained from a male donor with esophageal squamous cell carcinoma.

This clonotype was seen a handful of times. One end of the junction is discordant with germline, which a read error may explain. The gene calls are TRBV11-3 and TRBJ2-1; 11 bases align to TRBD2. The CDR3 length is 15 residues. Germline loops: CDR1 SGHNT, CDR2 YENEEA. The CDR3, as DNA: TGTGCCAGCAGTTTAGGGACTAGCGGCTTGGATGAGCAGTTCTTC. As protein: CASSLGTSGLDEQFF.

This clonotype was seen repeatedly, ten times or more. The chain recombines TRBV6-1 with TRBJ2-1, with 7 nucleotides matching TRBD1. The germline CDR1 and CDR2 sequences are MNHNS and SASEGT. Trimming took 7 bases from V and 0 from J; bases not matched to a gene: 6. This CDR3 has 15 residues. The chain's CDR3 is CASIADRSSYNEQFF. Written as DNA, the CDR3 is TGTGCCAGCATTGCGGACAGGAGCTCCTACAATGAGCAGTTCTTC.

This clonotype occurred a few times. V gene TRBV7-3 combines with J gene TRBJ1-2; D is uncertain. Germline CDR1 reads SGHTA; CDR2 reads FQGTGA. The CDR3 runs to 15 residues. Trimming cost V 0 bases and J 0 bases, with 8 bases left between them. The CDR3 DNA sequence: TGTGCCAGCAGCTTAACGCGAGGATCTAACTATGGCTACACCTTC. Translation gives CASSLTRGSNYGYTF.

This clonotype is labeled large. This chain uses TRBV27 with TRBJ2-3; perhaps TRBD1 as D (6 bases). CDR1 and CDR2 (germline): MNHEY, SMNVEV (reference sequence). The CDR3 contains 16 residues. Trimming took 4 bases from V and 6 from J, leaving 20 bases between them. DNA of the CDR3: TGTGCCAGCAGTTCCTACAGGGATCATAGTGTGGATACGCAGTATTTT. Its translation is CASSSYRDHSVDTQYF.

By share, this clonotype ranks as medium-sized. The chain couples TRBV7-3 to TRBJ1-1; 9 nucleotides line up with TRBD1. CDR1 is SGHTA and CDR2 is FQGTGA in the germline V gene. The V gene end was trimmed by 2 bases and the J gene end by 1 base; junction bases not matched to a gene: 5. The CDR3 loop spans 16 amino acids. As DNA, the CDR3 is TGTGCCAGCAGCTTACTGGGACAGGGAGGGAACACTGAAGCTTTCTTT. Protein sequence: CASSLLGQGGNTEAFF.

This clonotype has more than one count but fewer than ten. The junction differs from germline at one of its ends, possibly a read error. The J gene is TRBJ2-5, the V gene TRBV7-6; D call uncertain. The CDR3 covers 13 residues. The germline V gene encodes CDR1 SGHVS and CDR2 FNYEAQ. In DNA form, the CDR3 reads TGTGCTAGCAGCCAGGACGGACAAGAGACCCAGTACTTC. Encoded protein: CASSQDGQETQYF.

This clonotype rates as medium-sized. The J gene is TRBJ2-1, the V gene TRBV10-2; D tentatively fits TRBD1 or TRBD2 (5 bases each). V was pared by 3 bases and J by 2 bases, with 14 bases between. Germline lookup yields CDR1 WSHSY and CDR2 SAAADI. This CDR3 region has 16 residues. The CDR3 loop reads CASSELRGYTYNEQFF. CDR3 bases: TGCGCCAGCAGTGAACTTCGGGGCTATACCTACAATGAGCAGTTCTTC.

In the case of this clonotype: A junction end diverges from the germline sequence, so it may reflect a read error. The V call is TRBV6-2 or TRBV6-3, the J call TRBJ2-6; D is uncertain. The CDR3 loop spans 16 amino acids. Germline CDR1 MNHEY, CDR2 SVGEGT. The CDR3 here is CASRASDGPYNSPLHF. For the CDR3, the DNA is TGTGCCAGCAGGGCGTCCGACGGACCCTATAATTCACCCCTCCACTTC.

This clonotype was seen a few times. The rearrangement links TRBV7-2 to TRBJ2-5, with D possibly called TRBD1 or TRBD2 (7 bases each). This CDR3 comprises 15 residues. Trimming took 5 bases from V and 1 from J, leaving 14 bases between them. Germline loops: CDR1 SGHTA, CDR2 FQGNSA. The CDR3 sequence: CASSPSGGGQETQYF. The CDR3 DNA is TGTGCCAGCAGCCCATCAGGGGGGGGCCAAGAGACCCAGTACTTC.

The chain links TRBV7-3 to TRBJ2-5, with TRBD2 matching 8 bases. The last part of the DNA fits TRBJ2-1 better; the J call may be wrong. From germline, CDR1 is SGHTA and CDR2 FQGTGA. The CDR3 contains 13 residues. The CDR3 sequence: CASSFTGGETQFF. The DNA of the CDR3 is TGTGCCAGCAGCTTTACCGGGGGGGAGACCCAGTTCTTC.

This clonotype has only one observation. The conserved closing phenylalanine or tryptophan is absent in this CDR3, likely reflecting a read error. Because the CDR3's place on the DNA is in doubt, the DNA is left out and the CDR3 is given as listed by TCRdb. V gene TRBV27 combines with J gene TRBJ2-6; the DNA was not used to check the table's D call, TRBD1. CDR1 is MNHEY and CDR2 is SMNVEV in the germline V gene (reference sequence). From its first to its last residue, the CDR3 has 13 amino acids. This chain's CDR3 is CASRGRYEQYFGA.

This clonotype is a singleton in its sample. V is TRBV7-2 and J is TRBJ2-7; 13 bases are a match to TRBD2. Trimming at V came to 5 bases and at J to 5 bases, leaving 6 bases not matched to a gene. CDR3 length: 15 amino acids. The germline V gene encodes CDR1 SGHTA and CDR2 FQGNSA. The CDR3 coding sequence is TGTGCCAGCAGCCCGGGGACTAGCGGGACAGACGAGCAGTACTTC. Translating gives CASSPGTSGTDEQYF.

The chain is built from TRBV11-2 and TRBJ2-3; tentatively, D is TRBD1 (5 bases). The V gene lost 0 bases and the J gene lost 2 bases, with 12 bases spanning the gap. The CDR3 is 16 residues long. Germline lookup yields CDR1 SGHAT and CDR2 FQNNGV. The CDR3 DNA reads TGTGCCAGCAGCTTAGAGAGTGGACATTTCACAGATACGCAGTATTTT. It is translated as CASSLESGHFTDTQYF.

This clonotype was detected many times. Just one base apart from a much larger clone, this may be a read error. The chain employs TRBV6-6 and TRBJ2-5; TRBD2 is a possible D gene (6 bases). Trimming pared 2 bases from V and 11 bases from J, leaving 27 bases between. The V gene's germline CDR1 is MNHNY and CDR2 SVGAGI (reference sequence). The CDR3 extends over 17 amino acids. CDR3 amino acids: CASSYTGAKSSYNEQYF. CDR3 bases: TGTGCCAGCAGTTACACGGGAGCGAAGAGCTCCTACAATGAGCAGTACTTC.

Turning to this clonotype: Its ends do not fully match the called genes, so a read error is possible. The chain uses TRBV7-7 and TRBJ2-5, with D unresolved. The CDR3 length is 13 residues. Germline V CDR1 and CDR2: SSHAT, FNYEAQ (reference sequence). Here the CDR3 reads CASSPHEVETQYF. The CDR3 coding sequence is TGTGCTAGCAGCCCTCATGAGGTGGAGACCCAGTACTTC.

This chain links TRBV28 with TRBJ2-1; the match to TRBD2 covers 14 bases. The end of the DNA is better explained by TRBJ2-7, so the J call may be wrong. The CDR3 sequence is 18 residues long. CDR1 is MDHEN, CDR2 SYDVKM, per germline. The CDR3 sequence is CASSIRLAGGPPYNEQYF. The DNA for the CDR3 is TGTGCCAGCAGTATACGACTAGCGGGAGGGCCGCCATACAATGAGCAGTACTTC.

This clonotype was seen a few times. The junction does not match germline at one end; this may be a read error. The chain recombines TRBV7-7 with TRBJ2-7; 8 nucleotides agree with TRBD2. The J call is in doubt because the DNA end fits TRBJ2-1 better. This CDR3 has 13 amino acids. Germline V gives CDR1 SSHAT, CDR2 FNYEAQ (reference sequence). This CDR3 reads CASSLAGFNEQFF. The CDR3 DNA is TGTGCTAGCAGCTTAGCGGGGTTCAATGAGCAGTTCTTC.

The CDR3 DNA follows: TGTGCCAGCAGCCAAGATGCCCCCTTTGGGAGCGGGGTCTCCTACGAGCAGTACTTC. It yields the protein CASSQDAPFGSGVSYEQYF. V is TRBV14 and J is TRBJ2-5; 7 bases align to TRBD2. The J call may be in error: the DNA end matches TRBJ2-7 better. In germline, CDR1 is SGHDN, CDR2 FVKESK. The CDR3 totals 19 residues.

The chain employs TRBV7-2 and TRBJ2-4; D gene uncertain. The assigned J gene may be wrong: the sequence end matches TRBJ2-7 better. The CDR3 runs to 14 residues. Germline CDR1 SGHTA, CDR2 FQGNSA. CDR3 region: CASSTRWRNDEQYF. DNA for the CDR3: TGTGCCAGCAGCACAAGGTGGCGGAATGACGAGCAGTACTTC.

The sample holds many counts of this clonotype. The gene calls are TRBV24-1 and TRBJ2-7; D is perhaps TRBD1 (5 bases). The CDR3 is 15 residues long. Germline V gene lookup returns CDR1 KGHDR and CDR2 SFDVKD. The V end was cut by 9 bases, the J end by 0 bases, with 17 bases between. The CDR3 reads CATGYGAIPSYEQYF. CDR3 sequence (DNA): TGTGCCACCGGATATGGGGCGATCCCCTCCTACGAGCAGTACTTC.

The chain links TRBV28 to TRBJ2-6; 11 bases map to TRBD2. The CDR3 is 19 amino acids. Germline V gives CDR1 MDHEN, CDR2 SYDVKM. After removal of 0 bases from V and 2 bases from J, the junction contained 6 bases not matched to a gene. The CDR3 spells CASSLWVTSGSAGANVLTF. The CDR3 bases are TGTGCCAGCAGTTTATGGGTTACTAGCGGGAGCGCTGGGGCCAACGTCCTGACTTTC.

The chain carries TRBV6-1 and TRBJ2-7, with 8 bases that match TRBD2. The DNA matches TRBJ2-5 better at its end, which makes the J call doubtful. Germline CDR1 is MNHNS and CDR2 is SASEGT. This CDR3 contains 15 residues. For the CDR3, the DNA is TGTGCCAGCAGGTGGATGCTAGCGGGCGGCGAGACCCAGTACTTC. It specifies CASRWMLAGGETQYF.

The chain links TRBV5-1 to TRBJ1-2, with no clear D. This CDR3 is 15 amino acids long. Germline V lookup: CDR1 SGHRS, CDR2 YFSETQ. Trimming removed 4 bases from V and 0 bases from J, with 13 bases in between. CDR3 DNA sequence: TGCGCCAGCAGCCCCTTCGTCGGAACTAACTATGGCTACACCTTC. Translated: CASSPFVGTNYGYTF.

The CDR3 coding sequence is TGTGCCAGCAGCAGGGAGTACCAAGAGACCCAGTACTTC. This translates into CASSREYQETQYF. V and J are TRBV7-3 and TRBJ2-5; maybe TRBD2 (5 bases). The CDR3 is 13 residues long. V lost 5 bases, J lost 0 bases, and 7 bases lay in between. Per germline, CDR1 SGHTA and CDR2 FQGTGA.

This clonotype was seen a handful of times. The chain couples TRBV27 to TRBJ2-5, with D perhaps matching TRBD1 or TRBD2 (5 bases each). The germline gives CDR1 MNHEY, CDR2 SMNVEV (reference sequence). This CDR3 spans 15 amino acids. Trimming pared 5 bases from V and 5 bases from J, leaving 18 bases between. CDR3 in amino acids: CASSPNGGVPETQYF. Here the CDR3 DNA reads TGTGCCAGCAGTCCCAATGGGGGAGTACCTGAGACCCAGTACTTC.

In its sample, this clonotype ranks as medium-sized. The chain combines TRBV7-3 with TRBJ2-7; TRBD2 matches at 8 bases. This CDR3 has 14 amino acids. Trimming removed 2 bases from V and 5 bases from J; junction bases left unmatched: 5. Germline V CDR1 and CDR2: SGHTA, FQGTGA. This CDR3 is CASSLSGGPNEQYF. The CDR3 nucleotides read TGTGCCAGCAGCTTATCGGGAGGGCCTAACGAGCAGTACTTC.

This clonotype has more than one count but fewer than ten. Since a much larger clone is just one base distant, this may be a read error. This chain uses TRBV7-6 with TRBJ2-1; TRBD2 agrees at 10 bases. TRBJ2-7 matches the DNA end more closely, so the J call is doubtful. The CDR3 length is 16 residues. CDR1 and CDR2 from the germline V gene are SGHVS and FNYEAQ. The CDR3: CVTRRASGRGGNEQYF. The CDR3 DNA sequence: TGTGTTACGCGACGGGCTAGCGGGAGAGGGGGGAATGAGCAGTACTTC.

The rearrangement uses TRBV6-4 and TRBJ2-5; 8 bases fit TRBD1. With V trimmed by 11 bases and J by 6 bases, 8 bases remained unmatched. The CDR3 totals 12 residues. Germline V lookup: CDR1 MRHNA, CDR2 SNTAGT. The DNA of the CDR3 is TGTGCCTGCGGACAGGGAAAAAAGACCCAGTACTTC. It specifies CACGQGKKTQYF.

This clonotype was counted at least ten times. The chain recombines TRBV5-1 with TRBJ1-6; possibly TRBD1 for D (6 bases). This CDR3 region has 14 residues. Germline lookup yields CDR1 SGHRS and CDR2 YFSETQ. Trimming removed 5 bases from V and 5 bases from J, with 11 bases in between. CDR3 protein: CASSQSGDNSPLHF. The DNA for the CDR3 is TGCGCCAGCAGTCAATCAGGGGATAATTCACCCCTCCACTTT.

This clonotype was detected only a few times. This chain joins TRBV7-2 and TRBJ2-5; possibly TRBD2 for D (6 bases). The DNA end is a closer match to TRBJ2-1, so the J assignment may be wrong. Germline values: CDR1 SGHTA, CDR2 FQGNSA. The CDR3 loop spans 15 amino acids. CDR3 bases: TGTGCCAGCAGCTTAGACAACGGAGGGTATAATGAGCAGTTCTTC. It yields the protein CASSLDNGGYNEQFF.

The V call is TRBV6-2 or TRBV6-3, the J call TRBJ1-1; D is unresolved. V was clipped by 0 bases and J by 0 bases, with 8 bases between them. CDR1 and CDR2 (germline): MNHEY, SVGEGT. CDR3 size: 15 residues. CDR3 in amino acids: CASSYSWTVNTEAFF. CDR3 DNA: TGTGCCAGCAGTTACTCATGGACGGTGAACACTGAAGCTTTCTTT.